This TCR beta chain originates from a study of blood T cell repertoires in COVID-19. For the study at large: Some COVID-19 samples were acute and others convalescent; all came from the United States, Italy and Spain. PBMCs, B-cell-depleted T cells, or T cells provided the cDNA or gDNA that made up the material.

In the authors' methods: Amplifying reference gene primers gave estimates of nucleated cell counts. Only in-frame clones appear in the TCRdb table, and some are missing; sequencing was by immunoSEQ multiplex PCR. The V and J calls and clone size come from that table; D and trimming were worked out from the DNA. This repertoire shows 160,000 or so clones, around 90% found once; its top ten account for roughly 2.8%. The ends lost 5 bases at V and 1 base at J; junction bases unmatched: 6. The CDR3 runs 15 residues. The germline V gene has CDR1 MNHEY and CDR2 SVGAGI. This chain connects TRBV6-5 to TRBJ1-2; 8 positions match TRBD1. This clonotype originated in a man aged 55 to 70 with acute or convalescent COVID-19. Input material: peripheral blood. This CDR3 is CASSPGGAGNYGYTF. The CDR3, as DNA: TGTGCCAGCAGTCCAGGGGGCGCGGGTAACTATGGCTACACCTTC.